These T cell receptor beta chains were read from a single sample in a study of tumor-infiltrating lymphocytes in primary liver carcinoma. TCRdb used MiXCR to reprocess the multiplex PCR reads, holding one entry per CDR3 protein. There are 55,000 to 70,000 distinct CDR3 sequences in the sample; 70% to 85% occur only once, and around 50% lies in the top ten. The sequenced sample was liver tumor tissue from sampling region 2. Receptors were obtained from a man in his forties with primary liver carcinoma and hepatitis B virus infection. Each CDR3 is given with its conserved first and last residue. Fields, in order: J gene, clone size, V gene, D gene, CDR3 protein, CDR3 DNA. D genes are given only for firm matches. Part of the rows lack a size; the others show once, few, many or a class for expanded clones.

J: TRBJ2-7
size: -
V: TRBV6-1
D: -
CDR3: CVSGLGGSSSYEQYF
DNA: TGTGTCAGCGGTCTGGGGGGCAGTAGTTCCTACGAGCAGTACTTC

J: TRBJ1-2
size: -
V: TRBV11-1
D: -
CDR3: CASSLGPSDYIF
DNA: TGTGCCAGCAGCTTAGGGCCGAGCGACTACATCTTC

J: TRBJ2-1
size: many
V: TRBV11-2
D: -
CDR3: CASSLAAGVVNEQFF
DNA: TGTGCCAGCAGCTTAGCTGCAGGAGTTGTCAATGAGCAGTTCTTC

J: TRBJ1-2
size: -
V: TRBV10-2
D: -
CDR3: CAGSFEEGYGYTF
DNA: TGTGCCGGCAGTTTTGAGGAAGGCTATGGCTACACCTTC

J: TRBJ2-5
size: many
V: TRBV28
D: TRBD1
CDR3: CASSSGQGQETQYF
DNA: TGTGCCAGCAGTTCCGGACAGGGCCAAGAGACCCAGTACTTC

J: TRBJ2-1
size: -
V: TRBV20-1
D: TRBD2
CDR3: CSAGTSANNEQFF
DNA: TGCAGTGCCGGGACTAGCGCCAACAATGAGCAGTTCTTC

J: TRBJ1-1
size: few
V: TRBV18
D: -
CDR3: CASSPMNTEAFF
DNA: TGTGCCAGCTCACCCATGAACACTGAAGCTTTCTTT

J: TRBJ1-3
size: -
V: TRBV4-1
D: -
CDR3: CASSPTGSTGNTIYF
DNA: TGCGCCAGCAGTCCTACAGGGAGTACTGGAAACACCATATATTTT

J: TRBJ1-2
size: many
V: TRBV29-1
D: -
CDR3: CSVDPGAEGYTF
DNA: TGCAGCGTTGACCCTGGGGCTGAGGGCTACACCTTC

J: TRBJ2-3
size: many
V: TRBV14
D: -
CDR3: CASSQAPGALGTQYF
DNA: TGTGCCAGCAGCCAAGCTCCGGGAGCATTAGGTACGCAGTATTTT

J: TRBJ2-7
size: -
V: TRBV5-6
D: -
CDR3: CASILAGAEYEQYF
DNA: TGTGCCAGCATCTTGGCGGGGGCAGAATACGAGCAGTACTTC

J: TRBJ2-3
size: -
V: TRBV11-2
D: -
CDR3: CASSASADTRCF
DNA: TGTGCCAGCAGCGCCAGCGCAGATACGCGGTGTTTT

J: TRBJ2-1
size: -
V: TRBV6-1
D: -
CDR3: CTSSERKNNEQFF
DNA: TGTACCAGCAGTGAGCGGAAGAACAATGAGCAGTTCTTC

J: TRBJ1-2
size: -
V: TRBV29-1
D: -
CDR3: CSVVQGWNGYTF
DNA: TGCAGCGTTGTCCAGGGATGGAATGGCTACACCTTC

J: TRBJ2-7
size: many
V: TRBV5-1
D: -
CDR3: CASSFAGISSYEQYF
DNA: TGCGCCAGCAGCTTCGCCGGGATAAGCTCCTACGAGCAGTACTTC

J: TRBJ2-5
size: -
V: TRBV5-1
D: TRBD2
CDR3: CASSLGSSGAQETHYF
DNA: TGCGCCAGCAGCTTGGGTTCTAGCGGAGCTCAAGAGACCCATTACTTC

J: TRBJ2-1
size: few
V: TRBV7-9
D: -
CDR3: CVSSLEGSRSEQFF
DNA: TGTGTCAGCAGCTTAGAAGGTAGTCGGTCTGAGCAGTTCTTC

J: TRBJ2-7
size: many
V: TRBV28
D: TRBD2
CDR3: CASTRRGLADYEQYF
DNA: TGTGCCAGCACCCGCAGAGGACTAGCGGATTACGAGCAGTACTTC

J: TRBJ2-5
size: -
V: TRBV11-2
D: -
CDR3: CASSLDRLGGGVTQYF
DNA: TGTGCCAGCAGCTTAGATCGGTTAGGAGGGGGTGTGACCCAGTACTTC

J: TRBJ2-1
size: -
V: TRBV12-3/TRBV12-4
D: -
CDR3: CASSLETTNNEQFF
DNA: TGTGCCAGTAGTTTGGAGACTACTAACAATGAGCAGTTCTTC

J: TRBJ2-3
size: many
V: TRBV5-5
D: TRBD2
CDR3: CASSPGLTSGMTGFTDTQYF
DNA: TGTGCCAGCAGCCCCGGACTGACTAGCGGGATGACAGGGTTCACAGATACGCAGTATTTT

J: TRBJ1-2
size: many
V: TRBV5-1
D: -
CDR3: CASSLREGINYGYTF
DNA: TGCGCCAGCAGCTTGAGGGAAGGAATTAACTATGGCTACACCTTC

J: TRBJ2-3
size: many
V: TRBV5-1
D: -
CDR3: CASSPRAGSTDTQYF
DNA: TGCGCCAGCAGCCCCCGGGCAGGTAGCACAGATACGCAGTATTTT

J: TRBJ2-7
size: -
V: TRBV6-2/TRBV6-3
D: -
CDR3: CAGSKDGTYEQCF
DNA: TGTGCCGGCAGCAAAGACGGGACCTACGAGCAGTGCTTC

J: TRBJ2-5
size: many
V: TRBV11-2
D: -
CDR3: CASSQTPGGKETQYF
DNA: TGTGCCAGTAGCCAAACTCCTGGCGGGAAAGAGACCCAGTACTTC

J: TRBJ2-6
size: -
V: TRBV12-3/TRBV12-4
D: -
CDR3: CAILVGANVLTF
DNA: TGTGCCATCCTGGTTGGGGCCAACGTCCTGACTTTC

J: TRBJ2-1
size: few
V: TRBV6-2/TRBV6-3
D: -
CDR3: CASSTTPVGEQFF
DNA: TGTGCCAGCAGTACCACCCCAGTAGGTGAGCAGTTCTTC

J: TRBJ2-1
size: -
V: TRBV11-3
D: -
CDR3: CANSLDSSEQFF
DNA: TGTGCCAACAGCTTAGATTCCAGTGAGCAGTTCTTC

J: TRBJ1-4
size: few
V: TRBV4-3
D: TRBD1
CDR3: CASSSGQGGEKLFF
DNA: TGCGCCAGCAGCAGCGGACAGGGGGGAGAAAAACTGTTTTTT

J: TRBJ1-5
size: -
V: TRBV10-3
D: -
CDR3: CANSEYKGNQPQHF
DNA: TGTGCCAACAGTGAGTATAAGGGCAATCAGCCCCAGCATTTT

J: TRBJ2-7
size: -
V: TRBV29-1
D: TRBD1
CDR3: CSAEWTGSYEQYF
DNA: TGCAGCGCTGAATGGACAGGGTCCTACGAGCAGTACTTC

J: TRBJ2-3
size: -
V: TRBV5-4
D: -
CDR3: CASNQTQVTDTQYF
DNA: TGTGCCAGCAACCAGACCCAGGTCACCGATACGCAGTATTTT

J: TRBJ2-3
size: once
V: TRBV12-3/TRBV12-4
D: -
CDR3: CASSLFDSSTDAQYF
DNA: TGTGCCAGCAGTTTATTTGACTCCTCCACAGATGCACAGTATTTT

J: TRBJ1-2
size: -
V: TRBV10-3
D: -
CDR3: CAISDRDYGYAF
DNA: TGTGCCATCAGTGACAGGGATTATGGCTACGCCTTC

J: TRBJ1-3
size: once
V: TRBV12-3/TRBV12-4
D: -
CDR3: CASIPVSSGNTIYF
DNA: TGTGCCAGCATTCCTGTTAGCTCAGGAAACACCATATATTTT

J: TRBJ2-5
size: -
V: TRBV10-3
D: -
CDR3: CAITHSPTPKLEDWTQYF
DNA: TGTGCCATCACCCATTCCCCCACCCCGAAACTTGAGGATTGGACCCAGTACTTC

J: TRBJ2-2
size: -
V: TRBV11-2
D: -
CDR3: CASSYAESNTGELVF
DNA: TGTGCCAGCAGCTATGCGGAATCGAACACCGGGGAGCTGGTTTTT

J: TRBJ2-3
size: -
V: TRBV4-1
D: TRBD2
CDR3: CASSQGIRRGGRDTQYF
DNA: TGCGCTAGCAGCCAAGGTATCCGCCGGGGGGGCCGAGATACGCAGTATTTT

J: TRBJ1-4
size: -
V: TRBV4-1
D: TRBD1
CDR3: CARSWGQGGERLFF
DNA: TGCGCCAGGAGCTGGGGGCAGGGGGGTGAAAGACTGTTTTTT

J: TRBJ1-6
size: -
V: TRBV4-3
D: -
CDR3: CASSHDFSDSYLHF
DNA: TGCGCCAGCAGCCATGATTTTTCCGATTCATACCTCCACTTT

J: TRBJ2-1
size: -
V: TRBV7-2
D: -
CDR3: CASSLGVGPYNERFF
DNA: TGTGCCAGCAGCTTAGGGGTAGGTCCCTACAATGAGCGGTTCTTC

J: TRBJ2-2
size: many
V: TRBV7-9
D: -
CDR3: CASATWTIANTGELFF
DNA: TGTGCCAGCGCCACTTGGACAATCGCGAACACCGGGGAGCTGTTTTTT

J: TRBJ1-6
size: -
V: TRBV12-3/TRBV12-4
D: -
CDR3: CVSSFTQCGSPLHF
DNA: TGTGTCAGCAGTTTCACACAGTGTGGTTCACCCCTCCACTTT

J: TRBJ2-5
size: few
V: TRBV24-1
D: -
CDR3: CATSASFLQETQYF
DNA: TGTGCCACCAGTGCCAGTTTTCTACAAGAGACCCAGTACTTC

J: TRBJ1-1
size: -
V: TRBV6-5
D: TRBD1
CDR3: CPSSVDRVRTETFF
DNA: TGTCCCAGCAGTGTCGACAGGGTTCGGACTGAAACTTTCTTT